The 29 T cell receptor beta chains reported below all come from one sample, sequenced in a study of tumor-infiltrating lymphocytes in oesophageal squamous cell carcinoma. MiXCR was run by TCRdb on the PCR reads, yielding one entry per CDR3 protein. The repertoire has 10,000 to 12,000 distinct CDR3 sequences, under 75% of them found once; the top ten carry about 25%. Sequences were obtained from esophageal tumor tissue. These receptors were obtained from a female donor with esophageal squamous cell carcinoma.

V gene TRBV11-2 combines with J gene TRBJ2-3; D uncertain. Near its end, the DNA agrees better with TRBJ2-5, so the J call may be wrong. This CDR3 contains 15 residues. Germline V gene sequence: CDR1 SGHAT, CDR2 FQNNGV. The chain's CDR3 is CASSLGIGRRETQYF. Written as DNA, the CDR3 is TGTGCCAGCAGCTTAGGGATCGGGCGCCGGGAGACCCAGTACTTC.

The chain uses TRBV11-1 and TRBJ1-5; D gene uncertain. This CDR3 is 19 amino acids long. The germline CDR1 and CDR2 sequences are SGHAT and FQDESV (reference sequence). Deletions cut 2 bases from V and 1 base from J, with 21 bases between. The DNA for the CDR3 is TGTGCCAGCAGCTTACCCCGGGGAAGGTCCCTCTTGAGCAATCAGCCCCAGCATTTT. It is translated as CASSLPRGRSLLSNQPQHF. The entire variable domain, with the rest obtained from reference TRBV11-1 and TRBJ1-5, is as follows: EAEVAQSPRYKITEKSQAVAFWCDPISGHATLYWYRQILGQGPELLVQFQDESVVDDSQLPKDRFSAERLKGVDSTLKIQPAELGDSAMYLCASSLPRGRSLLSNQPQHFGDGTRLSIL.

Sample share makes this clonotype medium-sized. The J gene is TRBJ2-1, the V gene TRBV7-2, with D tentatively TRBD2 (6 bases). Near its end, the DNA agrees better with TRBJ2-7, so the J call may be wrong. CDR3 size: 16 residues. Looked up from germline, CDR1 is SGHTA and CDR2 is FQGNSA. The DNA of the CDR3 is TGTGCCAGCAGCTTAGCTGGAGGGGCCTCCTACAATGAGCAGTACTTC. Translating gives CASSLAGGASYNEQYF.

In its sample, this clonotype was seen many times. The genes are TRBV25-1 and TRBJ1-1; 8 positions match TRBD1. V gave up 3 bases and J gave up 4 bases; unmatched junction bases: 7. The CDR3 is made up of 15 amino acids. CDR1 and CDR2 from the germline V gene are MGHDK and SYGVNS. The CDR3 is CASSEQTGVLTEAFF. CDR3 DNA: TGTGCCAGCAGTGAGCAGACAGGGGTACTCACTGAAGCTTTCTTT.

The chain uses TRBV7-3 and TRBJ2-1; no definite D call. The CDR3 is 13 amino acids. With 6 bases removed from V and 11 bases from J, the gap between germline ends came to 17 bases. Per germline, CDR1 SGHTA and CDR2 FQGTGA. Here the CDR3 DNA reads TGTGCCAGCAGTTACTCTGGCCTACCACAGCAGTTCTTC. Residues: CASSYSGLPQQFF. Supplemented by reference TRBV7-3 and TRBJ2-1, the full variable domain reads GAGVSQTPSNKVTEKGKYVELRCDPISGHTALYWYRQSLGQGPEFLIYFQGTGAADDSGLPNDRFFAVRPEGSVSTLKIQRTERGDSAVYLCASSYSGLPQQFFGPGTRLTVL.

The J gene is TRBJ2-7, the V gene TRBV12-3 or TRBV12-4; 10 bases line up with TRBD2. The CDR3 sequence is 16 residues long. J gave up 4 bases and V 3 bases, and 9 bases lay outside the gene matches. CDR3 bases: TGTGCCAGCAGTTTTAAGGCTAGCGGGAGTGGGTACGAGCAGTACTTC. Protein: CASSFKASGSGYEQYF.

The chain links TRBV7-8 to TRBJ2-3; the D gene is possibly TRBD1 (6 bases). The J call may be mistaken, given a closer DNA end match to TRBJ2-7. There are 17 residues in the CDR3. Germline-derived CDR1 and CDR2 are SGHVS and FQNEAQ. CDR3 sequence (DNA): TGTGCCAGCAGCTTGCCCCTACGGGACATTAGATTTCGGGAGCAGTACTTC. Translated: CASSLPLRDIRFREQYF.

This clonotype showed up just a few times. The chain employs TRBV7-2 and TRBJ2-1; D assignment may be TRBD1 or TRBD2 (6 bases each). The DNA matches TRBJ2-5 better at its end, which makes the J call doubtful. This CDR3 region has 15 residues. Germline lookup yields CDR1 SGHTA and CDR2 FQGNSA. The CDR3, as DNA: TGTGCCAGCAACCAATTTCGGGGGCTTGGAGAGACCCAGTACTTC. This encodes CASNQFRGLGETQYF.

In regard to this clonotype: One end of the junction is discordant with germline, which a read error may explain. The chain carries TRBV7-2 and TRBJ2-3; 7 nucleotides match TRBD1. CDR1 is SGHTA and CDR2 is FQGNSA in the germline V gene. The CDR3 has 15 amino acids. The CDR3 protein is CASSTRQGGGSPLHF. The CDR3 DNA reads TGTGCCAGCAGCACCCGACAGGGCGGTGGTTCACCCCTCCACTTC.

This clonotype was counted between two and nine times. V gene TRBV7-2 combines with J gene TRBJ2-5; 14 bases agree with TRBD2. The germline gives CDR1 SGHTA, CDR2 FQGNSA. The CDR3 is made up of 17 amino acids. The V gene end was trimmed by 1 base and the J gene end by 11 bases; junction bases not matched to a gene: 12. The CDR3 DNA sequence: TGTGCCAGCAGCTTAGGGGGCCCGGGACTAGCGGGAGAGGGGCAGTACTTC. Translation gives CASSLGGPGLAGEGQYF.

This chain uses TRBV7-3 with TRBJ2-1; no definite D call. V was pared by 6 bases and J by 0 bases, with 12 bases between. The CDR3 loop spans 15 amino acids. CDR1 SGHTA and CDR2 FQGTGA come from the germline V gene. The CDR3 bases are TGTGCCAGCAGTCTAGGATCCAGCTCCTACAATGAGCAGTTCTTC. Translation: CASSLGSSSYNEQFF. Based on the CDR3 plus reference TRBV7-3 and TRBJ2-1, the full variable domain is GAGVSQTPSNKVTEKGKYVELRCDPISGHTALYWYRQSLGQGPEFLIYFQGTGAADDSGLPNDRFFAVRPEGSVSTLKIQRTERGDSAVYLCASSLGSSSYNEQFFGPGTRLTVL.

There are a few counts of this clonotype. The CDR3 does not end in the conserved phenylalanine or tryptophan, so this is likely a read error. It is unclear where the CDR3 begins or ends on the DNA, so no DNA is shown, and the CDR3 is as TCRdb lists it. CDR3: CASSRKAGTENSPLHFGN. This chain uses TRBV7-2 with TRBJ2-5; the table calls TRBD1, which could not be checked here. The CDR3 length is 18 residues, termini included. Germline-derived CDR1 and CDR2 are SGHTA and FQGNSA.

This clonotype has ten or more counts. One junction end does not reproduce the germline sequence, and a read error may be involved. V gene TRBV5-1 combines with J gene TRBJ1-6; no definite D call. Germline V gives CDR1 SGHRS, CDR2 YFSETQ. The CDR3 length is 17 residues. The CDR3 sequence: CASSSDLGPSYNSPLHF. In DNA, the CDR3 is TGCGCCAGCAGCTCCGATCTAGGCCCATCCTATAATTCACCCCTCCACTTC.

This chain uses TRBV24-1 with TRBJ2-4; 9 nucleotides align to TRBD1. CDR1 KGHDR and CDR2 SFDVKD come from the germline V gene. There are 14 residues in the CDR3. Germline trimming cut 3 bases from V and 9 bases from J; bases unmatched to any gene: 5. CDR3 loop: CATSDPGQGLIQYF. The CDR3 region has the DNA TGTGCCACCAGTGATCCGGGACAGGGACTCATTCAGTACTTC.

Ten or more counts support this clonotype. The V call is TRBV10-2, the J call TRBJ2-5; D might be TRBD1 or TRBD2, each matching 5 bases. Germline assignment: CDR1 WSHSY and CDR2 SAAADI. This CDR3 spans 14 amino acids. The ends were cut back, 2 bases at V and 5 bases at J, with 12 bases in the middle. The CDR3 DNA reads TGCGCCAGCAGTGAGATTGGGGGAGTGGAGACCCAGTACTTC. Translated, it gives CASSEIGGVETQYF.

In this sample, this clonotype turned up a few times. V gene TRBV7-6 combines with J gene TRBJ2-1; perhaps TRBD1 as D (5 bases). There are 13 residues in the CDR3. Germline V gives CDR1 SGHVS, CDR2 FNYEAQ. Trimming removed 4 bases from V and 7 bases from J, with 11 bases in between. The CDR3, as DNA: TGTGCCAGCAGCTCCCAACAGGCAAATGAGCAGTTCTTC. This translates into CASSSQQANEQFF.

By share, this clonotype ranks as large. The J gene is TRBJ2-1, the V gene TRBV7-6; D unresolved. V lost 1 base and J 7 bases, leaving 11 bases between the germline ends. The CDR3 sequence is 14 residues long. Germline CDR1 SGHVS, CDR2 FNYEAQ. CDR3 loop: CASSLGPVGNEQFF. The CDR3 DNA reads TGTGCCAGCAGCTTAGGGCCGGTTGGGAATGAGCAGTTCTTC.

The chain carries TRBV7-8 and TRBJ2-1; perhaps TRBD1 as D (7 bases). Germline-derived CDR1 and CDR2 are SGHVS and FQNEAQ. Trimming took off 4 bases at V and 8 bases at J, with 18 bases between the two ends. This CDR3 contains 15 residues. The CDR3 loop is CASSSSWTGGDEQFF. CDR3 coding DNA: TGTGCCAGCAGCTCCTCGTGGACAGGCGGGGATGAGCAGTTCTTC.

On this clonotype: The CDR3 ends on some other residue instead of the conserved phenylalanine or tryptophan, so this is likely a read error. The DNA is left out, because the CDR3 cannot be placed on it with certainty; the CDR3 is given as TCRdb lists it. The chain is built from TRBV28 and TRBJ2-5; TRBD2, the table's D call, lacks a check against the DNA. With termini counted, the CDR3 has 14 amino acids. The V gene's germline CDR1 is MDHEN and CDR2 SYDVKM. The CDR3 here is CASTRGNYGYTFGS.

The table lists this clonotype with many counts. A much larger clone lies one base from this, so it may be a read error. The chain recombines TRBV28 with TRBJ2-5; no definite D call. Trimming removed 1 base from V and 11 bases from J, with 8 bases in between. Germline V gene data show CDR1 as MDHEN and CDR2 as SYDVKM. The CDR3 length is 11 residues. CDR3 nucleotides: TGTGCCAGCAGTTTATTGGATGAGCAGTACTTC. Its protein is CASSLLDEQYF.

This clonotype turned up a few times. The V call is TRBV4-2, the J call TRBJ1-1; 7 positions agree with TRBD1. J lost 11 bases, V lost 4 bases, and 16 bases had no gene match. Germline assignment: CDR1 LGHNA and CDR2 YNFKEQ. The CDR3 has 15 residues. In DNA, the CDR3 is TGTGCCAGCAGCCCTCAAGGGGCGGACAGGCGGCGGGCTTTCTTT. Protein sequence: CASSPQGADRRRAFF.

The chain recombines TRBV7-2 with TRBJ2-4; possibly TRBD1 for D (6 bases). CDR1 and CDR2 (germline): SGHTA, FQGNSA. The CDR3 has 14 residues. V was pared by 5 bases and J by 4 bases, with 12 bases between. In nucleotides, the CDR3 is TGTGCCAGCAGCGTAGGCGGACAGAAAAACATTCAGTACTTC. As protein: CASSVGGQKNIQYF.

The chain has TRBV11-2 and TRBJ2-2; 7 bases fit TRBD1. From germline, CDR1 is SGHAT and CDR2 FQNNGV. CDR3 length: 14 amino acids. Losses at the gene ends were 5 bases for V and 1 base for J; bases not matched to a gene: 1. In DNA, the CDR3 is TGTGCCAGCAGCCGACAGGGGAACACCGGGGAGCTGTTTTTT. Its translation: CASSRQGNTGELFF.

In this sample, this clonotype turned up a few times. The V and J genes are TRBV7-8 and TRBJ2-7; D possibly corresponds to TRBD1 (5 bases). This CDR3 region has 15 residues. Trimming shortened V by 3 bases and J by 3 bases, and 15 bases separated the two germline ends. Germline-derived CDR1 and CDR2 are SGHVS and FQNEAQ. DNA for the CDR3: TGTGCCAGCAGCTTGTATGCCCAGGGTAACTACGAGCAGTACTTC. Residues: CASSLYAQGNYEQYF.

This clonotype has only a few counts. The chain recombines TRBV7-9 with TRBJ2-1; D possibly corresponds to TRBD1 (6 bases). The CDR3 runs 16 residues. Germline CDR1 SEHNR, CDR2 FQNEAQ (reference sequence). V was cut by 1 base and J by 2 bases, with 12 bases left in between. DNA for the CDR3: TGTGCCAGCAGCTTAGAGACAGGAGGTCCCTACAATGAGCAGTTCTTC. Translated: CASSLETGGPYNEQFF.

The rearrangement joins TRBV5-1 to TRBJ2-7, with TRBD2 matching 13 bases. The germline V gene encodes CDR1 SGHRS and CDR2 YFSETQ. The CDR3 length is 16 residues. V was pared by 0 bases and J by 2 bases, with 2 bases of the junction left unmatched. CDR3 residues: CASSLAGLAGTYEQYF. Written as DNA, the CDR3 is TGCGCCAGCAGCTTGGCGGGACTAGCGGGGACCTACGAGCAGTACTTC.

This chain connects TRBV7-3 to TRBJ2-7; D is unclear. The ends were cut back, 4 bases at V and 7 bases at J, with 14 bases in the middle. This CDR3 is built from 13 residues. Per germline, CDR1 SGHTA and CDR2 FQGTGA. The CDR3 loop reads CASSSIQMDEQYF. The CDR3, as DNA: TGTGCCAGCAGCTCCATACAGATGGATGAGCAGTACTTC.

V gene TRBV18 combines with J gene TRBJ2-5, with D possibly being TRBD2 (6 bases). V was pared by 6 bases and J by 4 bases, with 12 bases between. Germline V gives CDR1 KGHSH, CDR2 LQKENI. CDR3 length: 13 residues. The CDR3 DNA reads as TGTGCCAGCTCCGGAGGGTCTGGAGAGACCCAGTACTTC. Its translation is CASSGGSGETQYF. The full variable domain, in which reference TRBV18 and TRBJ2-5 provide the parts outside the CDR3, is NAGVMQNPRHLVRRRGQEARLRCSPMKGHSHVYWYRQLPEEGLKFMVYLQKENIIDESGMPKERFSAEFPKEGPSILRIQQVVRGDSAAYFCASSGGSGETQYFGPGTRLLVL.

The chain is built from TRBV28 and TRBJ2-1, with 12 bases lining up with TRBD2. V lost 2 bases to trimming and J lost 3 bases; unmatched junction nucleotides: 8. The CDR3 runs 18 residues. Germline V gene sequence: CDR1 MDHEN, CDR2 SYDVKM. The CDR3 DNA reads as TGTGCCAGCAGTTTAGGGGGAACTAGCGGGAGGCACTACAATGAGCAGTTCTTC. Protein: CASSLGGTSGRHYNEQFF.